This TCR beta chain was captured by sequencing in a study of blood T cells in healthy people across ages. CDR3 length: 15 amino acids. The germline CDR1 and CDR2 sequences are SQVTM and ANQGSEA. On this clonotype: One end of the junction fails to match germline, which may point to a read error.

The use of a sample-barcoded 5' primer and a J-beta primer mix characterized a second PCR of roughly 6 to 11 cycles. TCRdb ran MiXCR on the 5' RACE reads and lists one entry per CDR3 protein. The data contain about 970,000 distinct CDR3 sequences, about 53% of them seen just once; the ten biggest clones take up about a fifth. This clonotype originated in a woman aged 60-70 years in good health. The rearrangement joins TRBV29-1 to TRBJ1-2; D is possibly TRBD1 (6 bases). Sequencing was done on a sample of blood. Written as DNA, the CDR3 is TGCGGCGTTGAAGTCCCTCCGACAGGAACTTATGGCTACACCTTC. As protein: CGVEVPPTGTYGYTF.